One TCR beta chain is described in this entry. RNA, once extracted, was reverse transcribed into cDNA for use as the sequencing template. TCRdb's table, derived via immunoSEQ multiplex PCR, lists solely in-frame clones and lacks some. The sample records about 190,000 clones, 60% being singletons. This sample stems from a study of CD8+ T cells in alopecia areata. Treatment described: oral pan-JAK inhibitor, 5-10 mg twice daily. The CDR3 is 13 amino acids. Germline CDR1 and CDR2: SGHTA and FQGNSA. V lost 5 bases to trimming and J lost 5 bases, with 7 bases between them. The sample in question was CD4+ T cells sorted from blood, obtained at week 4, from a patient treated with tofacitinib. The chain employs TRBV7-2 and TRBJ1-6; D gene uncertain. The clonotype originates from a human donor with alopecia areata. The CDR3 spells CASSLTDNSPLHF. The CDR3 DNA follows: TGTGCCAGCAGCCTGACTGATAATTCACCCCTCCACTTT.